The rows below give T cell receptor beta chains drawn from one sample of a study of cytomegalovirus exposure and HLA in healthy donors. Method: immunoSEQ multiplex PCR; TCRdb's copy keeps in-frame clones and lacks some. The table shows 95,000 to 100,000 clones, with 65% to 85% occurring only once. Sequenced input: PBMCs. Every receptor here comes from a woman in her forties in good health and CMV-seronegative. Each CDR3 is given with its conserved first and last residue. D genes are given only for firm matches. Size is stated for part of the rows, as once, few or many counts, or as a class when the clone is expanded.

- TRBJ1-4 - TRBV7-9 TGTTCCAGCAGCCCTCGGGTTAGTGGTGAAAAACTGTTTTTT CSSSPRVSGEKLFF
- TRBJ1-3 - TRBV5-1 TGCGCCAGCCGCCCTCCGGGAACTACAACTGGAAACACCATATATTTT CASRPPGTTTGNTIYF
TRBD1 TRBJ2-7 - TRBV5-1 TGCGCCAGCAGCTTGGGAACCGGGACAGGGACCTACGAGCAGTACTTC CASSLGTGTGTYEQYF
- TRBJ2-5 few TRBV6-5 TGTGCCAGCAGTTACGGTTGGGGGCAGGAGACCCAGTACTTC CASSYGWGQETQYF
TRBD2 TRBJ2-1 - TRBV7-3 TGTGCCAGCAGCCTAACTAGCGGGGCCAACAATGAGCAGTTCTTC CASSLTSGANNEQFF
- TRBJ1-2 few TRBV6-5 TGTGCCAGCAGTTACGCGACAGCCATCTATGGCTACACCTTC CASSYATAIYGYTF
TRBD2 TRBJ2-3 - TRBV18 TGTGCCAGCTCCCGGGAGGCAGATACGCAGTATTTT CASSREADTQYF
TRBD1 TRBJ1-2 - TRBV4-2 TGTGCCAGCAACCCTCCGGGACAGCCCTATGGCTACACCTTC CASNPPGQPYGYTF
TRBD2 TRBJ2-7 - TRBV11-2 TGTGCCAGCAGCTTATTAGCGGGAGCCTCCGAGCAGTACTTC CASSLLAGASEQYF
TRBD1 TRBJ2-1 - TRBV19 TGTGCCAGTAGTCCTCCCGGGACAGGGTTGACCTACAATGAGCAGTTCTTC CASSPPGTGLTYNEQFF
TRBD1 TRBJ1-2 once TRBV27 TGTGCCAGCAGTGTAAATCGACAGGGGAATTACTATGGCTACACCTTC CASSVNRQGNYYGYTF
- TRBJ2-7 - TRBV9 TGTGCCAGCAGTGGAGGCAGGACCCCCTACGAGCAGTACTTC CASSGGRTPYEQYF
TRBD1 TRBJ1-6 - TRBV7-9 TGTGCCAGCAGCGAGACAGGGCAGAATTCACCCCTCCACTTT CASSETGQNSPLHF
TRBD1 TRBJ2-1 few TRBV7-6 TGTGCCAGCAGCTTGGGACAGGACAGGGGGCCGAGCTCCTACAATGAGCAGTTCTTC CASSLGQDRGPSSYNEQFF
- TRBJ2-2 - TRBV6-5 TGTGCCAGCAGCCCCGGGGAGGCCGGGGAGCTGTTTTTT CASSPGEAGELFF
- TRBJ2-3 - TRBV7-9 TGTTCCAGCAGTCAATACTGGACAGATACGCAGTATTTT CSSSQYWTDTQYF
- TRBJ1-1 - TRBV4-2 TGTGCCAGCAGCCAAGTCCCAGGGGAGAAGAAAACTGAAGCTTTCTTT CASSQVPGEKKTEAFF
- TRBJ1-1 - TRBV7-3 TGTGCCAGCAGCGTGGACAGGAACACTGAAGCTTTCTTT CASSVDRNTEAFF
- TRBJ1-2 few TRBV7-9 TGTTCCAGCAGCTTAGTCGGCAGGGGAAACTATGGCTACACCTTC CSSSLVGRGNYGYTF
TRBD2 TRBJ2-7 few TRBV7-2 TGTGCCAGCAGCGAAACGTGGACTAGCGGACCCTACGAGCAGTACTTC CASSETWTSGPYEQYF
TRBD1 TRBJ2-2 - TRBV6-7 TGTGCCAGCAGTAACAGACAGGGCGTCGACACCGGGGAGCTGTTTTTT CASSNRQGVDTGELFF
TRBD2 TRBJ2-1 - TRBV28 TGTGCCAGCAGCTGGGGCCCTCGGACTAGCCGGGGGCAGTTCTTC CASSWGPRTSRGQFF
- TRBJ2-5 - TRBV19 TGTGCCAGTAGTATACAGGGCTATCCGGAGACCCAGTACTTC CASSIQGYPETQYF
- TRBJ2-1 - TRBV4-3 TGCGCCAGCAGCCATCCACCTTTGAAGGACAGACGATACAATGAGCAGTTCTTC CASSHPPLKDRRYNEQFF
TRBD2 TRBJ2-1 few TRBV2 TGTGCCAGCAGTGATCTTCGCGGGAGCGTGAATGAGCAGTTCTTC CASSDLRGSVNEQFF
- TRBJ1-5 - TRBV6-1 TGTGCCAGCAGTGAAGATGGCAGGGTAAATCAGCCCCAGCATTTT CASSEDGRVNQPQHF
- TRBJ2-7 medium-sized TRBV11-2 TGTGCCAGCAGCTTAGAGACAGACTACGAGCAGTACTTC CASSLETDYEQYF
- TRBJ2-3 - TRBV7-3 TGTGCCAGCAGCTCTACCCTTGCTTCAGATACGCAGTATTTT CASSSTLASDTQYF
- TRBJ2-2 - TRBV9 TGTGCCAGCAGCGCTTTCAGGGAAGTGGACACCGGGGAGCTGTTTTTT CASSAFREVDTGELFF
- TRBJ2-1 - TRBV6-4 TGTGCCAGCATTTCTAGGTCGGAGGGCAATGAGCAGTTCTTC CASISRSEGNEQFF
- TRBJ2-5 - TRBV11-3 TGTGCCAGCAGCCCCACCGACAGGCCTGGAGACGGGACCCAGTACTTC CASSPTDRPGDGTQYF
- TRBJ1-5 - TRBV28 TGTGCCAGCAGTCCCGCCCCACAGGGCGGACAGCCCCAGCATTTT CASSPAPQGGQPQHF
- TRBJ2-5 - TRBV5-1 TGCGCCAGCAGCCCGGCGGGACCCCCTGGGACCCAGTACTTC CASSPAGPPGTQYF
- TRBJ1-1 - TRBV6-5 TGTGCCAGCAGAACTTTAGTCACTGAAGCTTTCTTT CASRTLVTEAFF
- TRBJ1-4 - TRBV28 TGTGCCAGCACCTCAGGGCCCGGGGGAAAACTGTTTTTT CASTSGPGGKLFF
TRBD2 TRBJ2-2 - TRBV7-3 TGTGCCAGCAGCATCTCTAGCGGGGGGACCGGGGAGCTGTTTTTT CASSISSGGTGELFF
- TRBJ2-7 - TRBV27 TGTGCCAGCATTTGGGGCGACGAGCAGTACTTC CASIWGDEQYF
- TRBJ2-2 - TRBV7-8 TGTGCCAGCAGCTTAACGGGGACTGCGAACACCGGGGAGCTGTTTTTT CASSLTGTANTGELFF
TRBD1 TRBJ2-5 few TRBV30 TGTGCCTTTTGGACAGGGACCGAGACCCAGTACTTC CAFWTGTETQYF
- TRBJ2-2 - TRBV6-1 TGTGCCAGCAGTTCCCTAGTCCTGAACACCGGGGAGCTGTTTTTT CASSSLVLNTGELFF
- TRBJ2-7 - TRBV5-1 TGCGCCAGCAGCTTGGAACGGTTCTACGAGCAGTACTTC CASSLERFYEQYF
TRBD1 TRBJ2-6 - TRBV10-3 TGTGCCGTAAGGGGGCACGGGGCCAACGTCCTGACTTTC CAVRGHGANVLTF
- TRBJ1-1 - TRBV5-1 TGCGCCAGCAGCCAAACGAGCTGGGGGGTGACGAACACTGAAGCTTTCTTT CASSQTSWGVTNTEAFF
- TRBJ1-4 - TRBV30 TGTGCCTGGAGGAGGGCAGCAACTAATGAAAAACTGTTTTTT CAWRRAATNEKLFF
TRBD2 TRBJ2-2 - TRBV28 TGTGCCAGCAGTTTTTCGGGGGGAGACACCGGGGAGCTGTTTTTT CASSFSGGDTGELFF
- TRBJ2-7 few TRBV6-1 TGTGCCAGCAGTGAAAATGTGGGCAGGGGCTACGAGCAGTACTTC CASSENVGRGYEQYF
TRBD1 TRBJ2-7 - TRBV27 TGTGCCAGCAGTCCCCGACAGGGTTCCTACGAGCAGTACTTC CASSPRQGSYEQYF
TRBD1 TRBJ1-6 - TRBV7-3 TGTGCCAGCAGGGATATAGGGGACAGGGGTGATTCACCCCTCCACTTT CASRDIGDRGDSPLHF
- TRBJ2-2 once TRBV7-9 TGTTCCAGCAGCTTAAGTGGAGGGACGAACACCGGGGAGCTGTTTTTT CSSSLSGGTNTGELFF
TRBD1 TRBJ1-6 - TRBV27 TGTGCCAGCAGTTGGGGACAGGGGGGTAATTCACCCCTCCACTTT CASSWGQGGNSPLHF
- TRBJ1-1 - TRBV7-9 TGTTCCAGCAGCCGGAGGGGGGGGACTGAAGCTTTCTTT CSSSRRGGTEAFF
TRBD1 TRBJ2-7 - TRBV2 TGTGCCAGCAGGGAGGGGACAGGGGCCTACGAGCAGTACTTC CASREGTGAYEQYF
- TRBJ2-3 - TRBV7-9 TGTGCCAGCAGCCCGGGGGACTCTAGCACAGATACGCAGTATTTT CASSPGDSSTDTQYF
- TRBJ1-3 - TRBV7-2 TGTGCCAGCAGTCCCCAGGGGCATCATGGAAACACCATATATTTT CASSPQGHHGNTIYF
- TRBJ1-4 few TRBV6-5 TGTGCCAGCAGTTACGGGGCGGGGGGTGAAAAACTGTTTTTT CASSYGAGGEKLFF
TRBD1 TRBJ2-3 - TRBV9 TGTGCCAGCAGCGTGGGATGGCAGGGGGCAACAGATACGCAGTATTTT CASSVGWQGATDTQYF